The present T cell receptor (beta chain) was sequenced within a study of early T cells in non-severe SARS-CoV-2 infection. Study at large: Sequenced material consisted of bulk RNA (from unsorted whole blood), and chains were unpaired. The study, taken as a whole, reports: Private and CD4 specificities were missed by VDJdb matching, which favored anti-spike CD8 responses.

Each cDNA molecule carried a unique molecular identifier. TCRdb passed the 5' RACE reads through MiXCR, listing each CDR3 protein once. The profile covers some 62,000 distinct CDR3 sequences, with less than 10% appearing a single time and 1.2% taken by the ten largest. In the case of this clonotype: Its antigen is not identified.

Germline values: CDR1 SNHLY, CDR2 FYNNEI. V was cut by 6 bases and J by 7 bases, with 16 bases left in between. This CDR3 spans 13 amino acids. The sequenced material came from whole blood. This TCR derives from an adult who was a healthcare worker with PCR-confirmed SARS-CoV-2 infection or an uninfected control (not recorded which). The rearrangement links TRBV2 to TRBJ2-7; perhaps TRBD2 as D (5 bases). CDR3 sequence (DNA): TGTGCCAGCAGAGGAAACGGGATCTTAGAGCAGTACGTC. This gives the protein CASRGNGILEQYV.